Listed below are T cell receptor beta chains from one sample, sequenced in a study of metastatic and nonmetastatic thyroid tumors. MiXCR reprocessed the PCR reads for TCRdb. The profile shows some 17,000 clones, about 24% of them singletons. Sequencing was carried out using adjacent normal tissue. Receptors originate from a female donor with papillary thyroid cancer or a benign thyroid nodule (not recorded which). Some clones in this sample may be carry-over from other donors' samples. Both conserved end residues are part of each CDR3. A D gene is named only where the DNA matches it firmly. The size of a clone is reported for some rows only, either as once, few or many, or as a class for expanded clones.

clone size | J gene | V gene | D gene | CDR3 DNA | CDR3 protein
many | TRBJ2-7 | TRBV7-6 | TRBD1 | TGTGCCAGCAGCTTAGCCCTAGACAGGGCAAGCTCCTACGAGCAGTACTTC | CASSLALDRASSYEQYF
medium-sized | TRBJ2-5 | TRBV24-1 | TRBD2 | TGTGCCACCAGTGCTAGCGGGAGTCCGGAGACCCAGTACTTC | CATSASGSPETQYF
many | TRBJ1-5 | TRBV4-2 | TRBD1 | TGTGCCAGCAGCCAAGGACAGGGCCCAAATCAGCCCCAGCATTTT | CASSQGQGPNQPQHF
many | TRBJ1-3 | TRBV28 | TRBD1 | TGTGCCACCAGGCCGGACAGGGAAGGCACCATATATTTT | CATRPDREGTIYF
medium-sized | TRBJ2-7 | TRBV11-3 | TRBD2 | TGTGCCAGCAGCTTAGCTAGCGGCTCCTACGAGCAGTACTTC | CASSLASGSYEQYF
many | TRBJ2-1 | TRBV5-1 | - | TGCGCCAGCAGCCAACACGGCAATGAGCAGTTCTTC | CASSQHGNEQFF
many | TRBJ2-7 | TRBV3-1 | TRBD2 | TGTGCCAGCAGCCTGGGGGGTTGGGCGGGAGGAGCGTACGAGCAGTACTTC | CASSLGGWAGGAYEQYF
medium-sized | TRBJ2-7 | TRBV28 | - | TGTGCCAGCAGGAGCTCCTACGAGCAGTACTTC | CASRSSYEQYF
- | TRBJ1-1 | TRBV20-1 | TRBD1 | TGCAGTGCTAGGGACAGGGGGAACACTGAAGCTTTCTTT | CSARDRGNTEAFF
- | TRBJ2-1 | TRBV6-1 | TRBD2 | TGTGCCAGCTCTAAGGGGGCTAGCGGGATCTATGAGCAGTTCTTC | CASSKGASGIYEQFF
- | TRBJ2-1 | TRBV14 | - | TGTGCCAGCAGCCTTGGACGGAACAATGAGCAGTTCTTC | CASSLGRNNEQFF
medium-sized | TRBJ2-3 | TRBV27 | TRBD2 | TGTGCCAGCAGTAAACTAGCGGTGGGGGATACGCAGTATTTT | CASSKLAVGDTQYF
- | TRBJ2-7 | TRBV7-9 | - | TGTGCCAGCAGCCCCCGTGCTGGCGGGGACGAGCAGTACTTC | CASSPRAGGDEQYF
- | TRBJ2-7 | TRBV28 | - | TGTGCCAGCAGTACCAATACTCGACTAGACTTGGAATACGAGCAGTACTTC | CASSTNTRLDLEYEQYF
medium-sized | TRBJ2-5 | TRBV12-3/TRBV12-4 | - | TGTGCCAGCAGTTATGGGGAGACCCAGTACTTC | CASSYGETQYF
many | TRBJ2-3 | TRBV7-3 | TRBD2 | TGTGCCAGCAGCTTACTAGCGGAGACCACAGATACGCAGTATTTT | CASSLLAETTDTQYF
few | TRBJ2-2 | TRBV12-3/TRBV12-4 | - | TGTGCCAGCAGCTCAGGGGTCGGGGAGCTGTTATTT | CASSSGVGELLF
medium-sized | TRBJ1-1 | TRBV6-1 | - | TGTGCCACCACAGCGGTTCCTGGACTTAACACTGAAGCTTTCTTT | CATTAVPGLNTEAFF
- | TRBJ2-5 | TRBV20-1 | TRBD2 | TGCAGTGCTAGAGATAGACTAGCGGGAGACCAAGAGACCCAGTACTTC | CSARDRLAGDQETQYF
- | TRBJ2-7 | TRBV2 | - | TGTGCCAGCAGGTCCGGGCAGGGCGTGGACGAGCAGTACTTC | CASRSGQGVDEQYF
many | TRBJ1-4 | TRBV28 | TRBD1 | TGTGCCAGCACCCCAGGGGGGGCAACTAATGAAAAACTGTTTTTT | CASTPGGATNEKLFF
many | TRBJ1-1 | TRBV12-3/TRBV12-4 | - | TGTGCCAGCAGCCCGAAAAGCTTCACTGAAGCTTTCTTT | CASSPKSFTEAFF
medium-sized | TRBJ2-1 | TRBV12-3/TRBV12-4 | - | TGTGCCAGCAGTACCCTGCCCCACAATGAGCAGTTCTTC | CASSTLPHNEQFF
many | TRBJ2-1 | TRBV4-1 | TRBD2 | TGCGCCAGCAGCCAAGAAGGGCCCGGACTAGTAGGGCATGAGCAGTTCTTC | CASSQEGPGLVGHEQFF
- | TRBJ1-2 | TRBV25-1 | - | TGTGCCAGCAGTGAAGTGGGGGGCTACACCTTC | CASSEVGGYTF
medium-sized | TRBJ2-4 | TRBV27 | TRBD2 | TGTGCCAGCAGTTTTCTCGGCGCGGGGGACATTCAGTACTTC | CASSFLGAGDIQYF
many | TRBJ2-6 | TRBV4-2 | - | TGTGCCAGCAGAAATCCAGGGTACGGGGCCAACGTCCTGACTTTC | CASRNPGYGANVLTF
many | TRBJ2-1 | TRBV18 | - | TGTGCCAGCTCACCACCTGGGTTAGAGCAGTTCTTC | CASSPPGLEQFF
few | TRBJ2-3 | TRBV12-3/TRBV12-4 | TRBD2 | TGTGCCTCTAGCGGGGATAGCACAGATACGCAGTATTTT | CASSGDSTDTQYF
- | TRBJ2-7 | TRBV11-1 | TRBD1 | TGTGCCAGCAGCCGCGGACAGGGGGTTCTGCGGGAGCAGTACTTC | CASSRGQGVLREQYF
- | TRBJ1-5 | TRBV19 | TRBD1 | TGTGCCAGTAGTATAGACCCTCACCGGACAGGGGGTGACAATCAGCCCCAGCATTTT | CASSIDPHRTGGDNQPQHF
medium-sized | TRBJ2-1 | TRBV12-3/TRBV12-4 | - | TGTGCCAGCAGTTTAGCGCGCGGATTCTACAATGAGCAGTTCTTC | CASSLARGFYNEQFF
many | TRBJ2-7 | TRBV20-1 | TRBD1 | TGCAGTGCAAATACAGGGGGCGCGTCCTACGAGCAGTACTTC | CSANTGGASYEQYF
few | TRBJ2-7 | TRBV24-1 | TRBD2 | TGTGCCACCAGTGACCCCCAGCGGGGGGACGAGGAGCAGTACTTC | CATSDPQRGDEEQYF
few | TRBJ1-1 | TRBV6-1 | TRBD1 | TGTGCCGGCATCTATCAGGACAGGCTGAACACTGAAGCTTTCTTT | CAGIYQDRLNTEAFF
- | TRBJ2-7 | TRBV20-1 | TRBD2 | TGCAGTGCTAGACCCCTTATAGCGGGAGTGCGAAGCCAGCACTACGAGCACTACTTC | CSARPLIAGVRSQHYEHYF
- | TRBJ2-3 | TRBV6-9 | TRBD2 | TGCGCCAGCAGTACCTCTAGCGGGAGCACAGATACGCAGTATTTT | CASSTSSGSTDTQYF
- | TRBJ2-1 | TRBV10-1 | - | TGCGCCAGCAGTGGGATAGATGAGCAGTTCTTC | CASSGIDEQFF
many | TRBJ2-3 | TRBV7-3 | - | TGTGCCAGCAGCCTCCAGGGGCTCTCAGATACGCAGTATTTT | CASSLQGLSDTQYF
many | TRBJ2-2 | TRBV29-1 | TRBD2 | TGCAGCGTTGGAACTAGCGGGAGGGAGAACACCGGGGAGCTGTTTTTT | CSVGTSGRENTGELFF
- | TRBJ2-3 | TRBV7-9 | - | TGTGCCAGCATCTTTTGGGGCGCCGATACGCAGTATTTT | CASIFWGADTQYF
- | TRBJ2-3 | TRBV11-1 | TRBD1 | TGTGCCAGCAGCTTAGGTACAGGGGGCACATACACGCAGTATTTT | CASSLGTGGTYTQYF
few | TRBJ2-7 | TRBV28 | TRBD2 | TGTGCCAGCAGACGAGGAAGACTAGCGGGATACGAGCAGTACTTC | CASRRGRLAGYEQYF
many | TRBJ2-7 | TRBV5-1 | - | TGCGCCAGCAGGGTGACGGGACTGCAGAGGGACGAGCAGTACTTC | CASRVTGLQRDEQYF
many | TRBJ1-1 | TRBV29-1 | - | TGCAGCGTTGAGGCGGGGCCGAACACTGAAGCTTTCTTT | CSVEAGPNTEAFF
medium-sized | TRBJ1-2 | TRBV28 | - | TGTGCCAGCAGTTTTATGGGGCGCCCATATGGCTACACCTTC | CASSFMGRPYGYTF
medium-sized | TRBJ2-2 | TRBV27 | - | TGTGCCAGCAGTTCGTACGGGGGAGACACCGGGGAGCTGTTTTTT | CASSSYGGDTGELFF
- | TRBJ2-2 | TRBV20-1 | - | TGCAGTGCTAGAGAGGGCTCCCACACCTTGGAGCTGTTTTTT | CSAREGSHTLELFF
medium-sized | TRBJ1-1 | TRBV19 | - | TGTGCCAGTAGTATAGGGGAGGGTGGTGACACTGAAGCTTTCTTT | CASSIGEGGDTEAFF
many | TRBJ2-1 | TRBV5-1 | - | TGCGCCAGCAGCTTGTCGAGTAGCTCCTACAATGAGCAGTTCTTC | CASSLSSSSYNEQFF
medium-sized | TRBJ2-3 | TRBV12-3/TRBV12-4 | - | TGTGCCAGCAGTTCGGACTACACAGATACGCAGTATTTT | CASSSDYTDTQYF